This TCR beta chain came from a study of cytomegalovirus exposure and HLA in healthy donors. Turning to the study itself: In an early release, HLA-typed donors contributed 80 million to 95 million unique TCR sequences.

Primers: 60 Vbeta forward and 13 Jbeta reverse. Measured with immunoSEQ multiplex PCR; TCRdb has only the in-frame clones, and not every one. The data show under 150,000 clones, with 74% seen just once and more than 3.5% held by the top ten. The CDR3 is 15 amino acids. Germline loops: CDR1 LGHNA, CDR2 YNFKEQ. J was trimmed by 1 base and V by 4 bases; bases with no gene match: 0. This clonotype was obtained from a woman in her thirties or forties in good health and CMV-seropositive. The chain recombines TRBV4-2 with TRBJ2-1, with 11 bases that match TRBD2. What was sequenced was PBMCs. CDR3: CASSLAGGSYNEQFF. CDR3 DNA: TGTGCCAGCAGCCTAGCGGGAGGGTCCTACAATGAGCAGTTCTTC.